Below are 27 T cell receptor beta chains sequenced from a single sample in a study of OX40 agonist ivuxolimab in advanced cancers. The protocol was immunoSEQ multiplex PCR, while the TCRdb copy is restricted to in-frame clones and leaves out a portion. The profile shows about 35,000 clones, around 74% of them singletons. Material: CD4+ or CD8+ T cells sorted from blood, obtained in a trial of the OX40 agonist ivuxolimab. These TCRs come from an adult with an advanced solid tumor such as melanoma, head and neck, liver or kidney cancer.

This clone was picked up a small number of times. This chain links TRBV2 with TRBJ1-1; a weak D match, TRBD1 (5 bases). V was clipped by 3 bases and J by 7 bases, with 15 bases between them. The CDR3 spans 14 residues. Germline V gene data show CDR1 as SNHLY and CDR2 as FYNNEI. The CDR3 reads CASSESGRGGEAFF. The CDR3 coding sequence is TGTGCCAGCAGTGAGAGCGGTCGGGGGGGTGAAGCTTTCTTT.

V usage is TRBV9 and J usage is TRBJ1-2, with 8 bases that match TRBD1. The V gene end was trimmed by 4 bases and the J gene end by 8 bases; junction bases not matched to a gene: 7. CDR1 and CDR2 from the germline V gene are SGDLS and YYNGEE. The CDR3 extends over 13 amino acids. The CDR3 coding sequence is TGTGCCAGCAGCCAGGACAGGGTGAAGGGCTACACCTTC. Translation: CASSQDRVKGYTF.

The chain uses TRBV4-2 and TRBJ2-3, with TRBD2 identical over 8 bases. The V and J ends lost 0 bases and 5 bases, in that order; junction bases with no gene match: 1. Germline-derived CDR1 and CDR2 are LGHNA and YNFKEQ. This CDR3 is 14 amino acids long. This chain's CDR3 is CASSQERGGDTQYF. CDR3 in DNA: TGTGCCAGCAGCCAAGAACGGGGGGGAGATACGCAGTATTTT.

This clone was recorded a few times. This chain joins TRBV7-9 and TRBJ1-1; D is unclear. Germline assignment: CDR1 SEHNR and CDR2 FQNEAQ (reference sequence). This CDR3 contains 12 residues. The ends were cut back, 1 base at V and 4 bases at J, with 4 bases in the middle. This CDR3 reads CASSLVVTEAFF. The CDR3 nucleotides read TGTGCCAGCAGCTTAGTGGTCACTGAAGCTTTCTTT.

This sequence joins TRBV7-2 and TRBJ2-1; D unresolved. The CDR3 extends over 13 amino acids. Germline V gene data show CDR1 as SGHTA and CDR2 as FQGNSA. Trimming pared 1 base from V and 5 bases from J, leaving 6 bases between. In DNA, the CDR3 is TGTGCCAGCAGCTTAGACCGGAACAATGAGCAGTTCTTC. Translated, it gives CASSLDRNNEQFF. The full variable domain, completed using reference TRBV7-2 and TRBJ2-1, is GAGVSQSPSNKVTEKGKDVELRCDPISGHTALYWYRQSLGQGLEFLIYFQGNSAPDKSGLPSDRFSAERTGGSVSTLTIQRTQQEDSAVYLCASSLDRNNEQFFGPGTRLTVL.

The rearrangement links TRBV18 to TRBJ1-1; the D is unclear. Trimming cost V 3 bases and J 1 base, with 9 bases left between them. The CDR3 is made up of 14 amino acids. CDR1 and CDR2 from the germline V gene are KGHSH and LQKENI. CDR3 coding DNA: TGTGCCAGCTCACCTGGCCCGAAGAACACTGAAGCTTTCTTT. Its protein product is CASSPGPKNTEAFF. The full variable domain, its missing parts supplied by reference TRBV18 and TRBJ1-1, is NAGVMQNPRHLVRRRGQEARLRCSPMKGHSHVYWYRQLPEEGLKFMVYLQKENIIDESGMPKERFSAEFPKEGPSILRIQQVVRGDSAAYFCASSPGPKNTEAFFGQGTRLTVV.

CDR3 region: CASSLSPRISSGNTIYF. The CDR3 region has the DNA TGTGCCAGCAGCTTGTCACCCAGAATTTCCTCTGGAAACACCATATATTTT. The chain is built from TRBV11-2 and TRBJ1-3; D unresolved. Per germline, CDR1 SGHAT and CDR2 FQNNGV. This CDR3 has 17 amino acids. Trimming cost V 3 bases and J 0 bases, with 15 bases left between them.

The J gene is TRBJ1-1, the V gene TRBV19, with D perhaps matching TRBD1 (5 bases). Germline V CDR1 and CDR2: LNHDA, SQIVND (reference sequence). Trimming removed 3 bases at V and 0 bases at J, with 20 bases between. The length of the CDR3 is 18 residues. This CDR3 is CASSIKLHLGTLNTEAFF. CDR3 coding DNA: TGTGCCAGTAGTATTAAGCTACATTTGGGGACTCTGAACACTGAAGCTTTCTTT.

This clone came up a few times. The chain has TRBV10-2 and TRBJ2-7; 7 bases map to TRBD1. Germline V lookup: CDR1 WSHSY, CDR2 SAAADI. The V segment lost 0 bases and the J segment 6 bases; nucleotides outside the gene matches: 5. The CDR3 covers 14 residues. The CDR3 sequence is CASSESTGIGEQYF. In nucleotides, the CDR3 is TGCGCCAGCAGTGAGTCGACAGGGATAGGCGAGCAGTACTTC.

This clone was counted a few times. The chain joins TRBV28 to TRBJ2-4, with D perhaps matching TRBD2 (6 bases). The CDR3 is made up of 14 amino acids. V dropped 10 bases and J dropped 3 bases, with 16 bases sitting between them. CDR1 is MDHEN, CDR2 SYDVKM, per germline. DNA of the CDR3: TGTGCCATATCGACACGGCGGGGCAAAAACATTCAGTACTTC. It encodes CAISTRRGKNIQYF. The variable domain in full, completed from reference TRBV28 and TRBJ2-4, reads DVKVTQSSRYLVKRTGEKVFLECVQDMDHENMFWYRQDPGLGLRLIYFSYDVKMKEKGDIPEGYSVSREKKERFSLILESASTNQTSMYLCAISTRRGKNIQYFGAGTRLSVL.

The rearrangement links TRBV7-9 to TRBJ1-2; TRBD1 might be the D (6 bases). V dropped 5 bases and J dropped 4 bases, with 11 bases sitting between them. CDR1 and CDR2 (germline): SEHNR, FQNEAQ (reference sequence). The CDR3 spans 13 residues. CDR3 sequence (DNA): TGTGCCAGCAGCGTACAGGGCCCCTATGGCTACACCTTC. It yields the protein CASSVQGPYGYTF. The whole variable domain, filled in from reference TRBV7-9 and TRBJ1-2, reads DTGVSQNPRHKITKRGQNVTFRCDPISEHNRLYWYRQTLGQGPEFLTYFQNEAQLEKSRLLSDRFSAERPKGSFSTLEIQRTEQGDSAMYLCASSVQGPYGYTFGSGTRLTVV.

This chain joins TRBV5-1 and TRBJ1-6, with D possibly TRBD1 on 5 matching bases. The length of the CDR3 is 13 residues. In germline, CDR1 is SGHRS, CDR2 YFSETQ. The V end was cut by 4 bases, the J end by 9 bases, with 11 bases between. The CDR3 DNA sequence: TGCGCCAGCAGCGGGGCCCTTAGTTCACCCCTCCACTTT. Encoded protein: CASSGALSSPLHF.

CDR3 amino acids: CASSLEGYGANVLTF. The CDR3 region has the DNA TGCGCCAGCAGCTTGGAGGGCTACGGGGCCAACGTCCTGACTTTC. The chain uses TRBV5-1 and TRBJ2-6; D gene ambiguous. V dropped 0 bases and J dropped 4 bases, with 8 bases sitting between them. Germline V gene data show CDR1 as SGHRS and CDR2 as YFSETQ. The CDR3 loop spans 15 amino acids.

This clone was recorded a few times. V is TRBV29-1 and J is TRBJ1-6; 8 bases agree with TRBD1. This CDR3 region has 12 residues. Per germline, CDR1 SQVTM and CDR2 ANQGSEA. The junction had 3 bases not matched to a gene; V was cut back by 5 bases and J by 9 bases. The CDR3 loop reads CSVRQGSSPLHF. The CDR3 DNA sequence: TGCAGCGTTCGACAGGGGAGTTCACCCCTCCACTTT.

This chain joins TRBV5-1 and TRBJ1-3; the D gene is possibly TRBD1 (5 bases). This CDR3 is 17 amino acids long. Germline assignment: CDR1 SGHRS and CDR2 YFSETQ. V dropped 3 bases and J dropped 0 bases, with 16 bases sitting between them. This chain's CDR3 is CASSSDARAGSGNTIYF. DNA for the CDR3: TGCGCCAGCAGCTCCGACGCCAGGGCTGGCTCTGGAAACACCATATATTTT.

The rearrangement links TRBV6-1 to TRBJ1-6; D remains unclear. Germline CDR1 reads MNHNS; CDR2 reads SASEGT. The CDR3 consists of 12 residues. V lost 11 bases, J lost 10 bases, and 15 bases lay in between. DNA for the CDR3: TGTGCCGGGGAGGCGGCGGACTCACCCCTCCACTTT. Translation: CAGEAADSPLHF.

V and J are TRBV29-1 and TRBJ1-1, with D perhaps TRBD1 (5 bases). Germline CDR1 is SQVTM and CDR2 is ANQGSEA. With 6 bases removed from V and 1 base from J, the gap between germline ends came to 18 bases. The CDR3 loop spans 15 amino acids. CDR3 loop: CSVQPSGAGNTEAFF. The CDR3 DNA follows: TGCAGCGTCCAACCAAGTGGGGCCGGGAACACTGAAGCTTTCTTT.

This clone showed up just a few times. The chain recombines TRBV5-4 with TRBJ1-5; TRBD1 is a possible D gene (5 bases). This CDR3 region has 14 residues. V shed 4 bases and J shed 0 bases, with 8 bases lying between them. In germline, CDR1 is SGHNT, CDR2 YYREEE (reference sequence). DNA of the CDR3: TGTGCCAGCAGCCACGGGGGTAGCAATCAGCCCCAGCATTTT. This sequence encodes CASSHGGSNQPQHF.

In DNA form, the CDR3 reads TGTGCCAGCAGCGTAGCTCCCGGGACCGGGGAGCTGTTTTTT. Translation gives CASSVAPGTGELFF. V usage is TRBV9 and J usage is TRBJ2-2; D gene ambiguous. Trimming shortened V by 0 bases and J by 5 bases, and 8 bases separated the two germline ends. This CDR3 comprises 14 residues. Germline CDR1 is SGDLS and CDR2 is YYNGEE.

This chain links TRBV5-4 with TRBJ2-2; TRBD1 agrees at 7 bases. The germline CDR1 and CDR2 sequences are SGHNT and YYREEE (reference sequence). The CDR3 consists of 13 residues. The V and J ends lost 4 bases and 5 bases, in that order; junction bases with no gene match: 2. CDR3 nucleotide sequence: TGTGCCAGCAGCGCACAGGGGACCGGGGAGCTGTTTTTT. This encodes CASSAQGTGELFF.

This clone showed up just once. The chain is built from TRBV4-1 and TRBJ2-2; D perhaps matches TRBD1 (6 bases). This CDR3 has 15 residues. V was clipped by 4 bases and J by 2 bases, with 11 bases between them. Germline V gene data show CDR1 as MGHRA and CDR2 as YSYEKL. The CDR3 loop reads CASSRADSNTGELFF. The CDR3 nucleotides read TGCGCCAGCAGCCGGGCGGACAGTAACACCGGGGAGCTGTTTTTT.

The J gene is TRBJ1-2, the V gene TRBV2; D gene uncertain. Trimming stripped 6 bases from V and 4 bases from J, with 12 bases between. This CDR3 contains 13 residues. The germline V gene encodes CDR1 SNHLY and CDR2 FYNNEI. As DNA, the CDR3 is TGTGCCAGCAGCGTAGGGTACAGCTATGGCTACACCTTC. Translating gives CASSVGYSYGYTF.

The chain combines TRBV9 with TRBJ1-4; 7 nucleotides agree with TRBD1. Per germline, CDR1 SGDLS and CDR2 YYNGEE. This CDR3 region has 15 residues. Unmatched junction bases numbered 7, after V lost 4 bases and J lost 4 bases. This CDR3 reads CASSLGTAYNEKLFF. DNA of the CDR3: TGTGCCAGCAGCCTAGGGACAGCTTATAATGAAAAACTGTTTTTT.

Only a few counts were recorded for this clone. The chain links TRBV6-1 to TRBJ1-2; 7 positions agree with TRBD1. Germline CDR1 and CDR2: MNHNS and SASEGT. There are 17 residues in the CDR3. V lost 2 bases, J lost 2 bases, and 11 bases stayed unmatched. CDR3 sequence reads: CASSEWLGGRGNYGYTF. The CDR3 DNA reads TGTGCCAGCAGTGAATGGCTAGGGGGCAGAGGGAACTATGGCTACACCTTC.

The chain links TRBV5-1 to TRBJ2-5; D is ambiguous. Germline V gene lookup returns CDR1 SGHRS and CDR2 YFSETQ. The ends were cut back, 4 bases at V and 1 base at J, with 5 bases in the middle. The CDR3 length is 12 residues. CDR3 in DNA: TGCGCCAGCAGCCCAACCCAAGAGACCCAGTACTTC. The encoded protein is CASSPTQETQYF. The whole variable domain, remainder taken from reference TRBV5-1 and TRBJ2-5, is KAGVTQTPRYLIKTRGQQVTLSCSPISGHRSVSWYQQTPGQGLQFLFEYFSETQRNKGNFPGRFSGRQFSNSRSEMNVSTLELGDSALYLCASSPTQETQYFGPGTRLLVL.

This sequence joins TRBV4-1 and TRBJ2-3, with D maybe TRBD2 (7 bases). V was cut by 1 base and J by 5 bases, with 13 bases left in between. There are 15 residues in the CDR3. Looked up from germline, CDR1 is MGHRA and CDR2 is YSYEKL. CDR3 loop: CASSQGGGGQDTQYF. The CDR3 DNA sequence: TGCGCCAGCAGCCAAGGTGGGGGGGGCCAAGATACGCAGTATTTT.

J is TRBJ1-2 and V is TRBV5-4, with TRBD1 as a possible D gene (5 bases). V lost 2 bases, J lost 4 bases, and 9 bases lay in between. The germline V gene has CDR1 SGHNT and CDR2 YYREEE (reference sequence). The CDR3 has 13 residues. This CDR3 is CASSLSQVYGYTF. The DNA of the CDR3 is TGTGCCAGCAGCTTATCACAGGTCTATGGCTACACCTTC.